This record covers a single TCR beta chain. Antigen specificity is unknown. The time point here: baseline, week 1 (first vaccination visit). Treatment here: pre-vaccination baseline after standard-of-care therapy. Astrocytomas that were new, WHO grade 3 or 4, IDH1-mutant and ATRX-lost were present in the donors. The entry originates in a study of a mutant IDH1 vaccine in newly diagnosed glioma. Overall study: Before enrollment, patients got radiotherapy alone, temozolomide alone, or mostly the combination.

Points from the study as a whole: Pseudoprogression appeared independent of alterations in top peripheral clonotypes.

The repertoire was sequenced with immunoSEQ multiplex PCR; TCRdb's copy has only in-frame clones and lacks some. This sample has under 80,000 clones, with 80% to 90% found just once. Sequenced material: PBMCs, taken from a glioma patient treated with radiotherapy, temozolomide or both. The source of this sequence is a man younger than 45 with glioma.

This chain's CDR3 is CASSGVASYEQYF. For the CDR3, the DNA is TGTGCCAGCAGTGGGGTTGCCTCCTACGAGCAGTACTTC. The chain joins TRBV2 to TRBJ2-7; D is undetermined. This CDR3 has 13 residues. Germline V CDR1 and CDR2: SNHLY, FYNNEI. Trimming took off 4 bases at V and 0 bases at J, with 7 bases between the two ends.